This entry lists 14 T cell receptor beta chains sequenced from one sample in a study of metastatic and nonmetastatic thyroid tumors. Through MiXCR, TCRdb re-clonotyped the PCR reads. The sample lists 60,000 to 85,000 clones; roughly 18% were seen once. Among the patients, none had received any treatment before thyroid surgery. Sequenced material: blood. Receptors were obtained from a female donor with papillary thyroid cancer or a benign thyroid nodule (not recorded which). Some clones in this sample may be carry-over from other donors' samples.

This clone was seen only a few times. One end of the junction fails to match germline, which may point to a read error. The chain carries TRBV6-1 and TRBJ1-5; D uncertain. Germline V lookup: CDR1 MNHNS, CDR2 SASEGT. This CDR3 spans 14 amino acids. The CDR3 DNA sequence: TGTGCCAGCAGTTTCCCATCATTAGGCCAGCACCAGCATTTT. Translated, it gives CASSFPSLGQHQHF.

The sample holds one count of this clone. This likely comes from a read error, as the CDR3 has no conserved phenylalanine or tryptophan at its end. The chain employs TRBV5-6 and TRBJ2-7; 8 nucleotides match TRBD2. V shed 4 bases, J shed 2 bases, and the junction held 5 bases outside the gene matches. Germline values: CDR1 SGHDT, CDR2 YYEEEE. The CDR3 sequence is 14 residues long. Here the CDR3 reads CASSVSGNAYEQYL. Here the CDR3 DNA reads TGTGCCAGCAGCGTTAGCGGGAACGCCTACGAGCAGTACCTC.

The rearrangement uses TRBV6-2 or TRBV6-3 and TRBJ1-3; 10 nucleotides match TRBD1. V was pared by 3 bases and J by 1 base, with 15 bases of the junction left unmatched. The germline V gene encodes CDR1 MNHEY and CDR2 SVGEGT. This CDR3 is 20 amino acids long. CDR3 sequence reads: CASSYLRSFRGQGSGNTIYF. The CDR3 region has the DNA TGTGCCAGCAGTTATCTTCGGTCGTTTCGGGGACAGGGGTCTGGAAACACCATATATTTT.

This clone was seen ten or more times. This sequence joins TRBV4-2 and TRBJ2-7; no definite D call. The CDR3 loop spans 16 amino acids. V gave up 0 bases and J gave up 3 bases, with 15 bases separating them. CDR1 is LGHNA and CDR2 is YNFKEQ in the germline V gene. This CDR3 reads CASSQEVHVGLYEQYF. CDR3 nucleotide sequence: TGTGCCAGCAGCCAAGAAGTACACGTCGGCCTCTACGAGCAGTACTTC.

Ten or more counts support this clone. The J gene is TRBJ1-1, the V gene TRBV6-6, with a tentative D call TRBD1 (5 bases). Germline V gene lookup returns CDR1 MNHNY and CDR2 SVGAGI (reference sequence). Trimming took 4 bases from V and 5 from J, leaving 14 bases between them. The CDR3 covers 14 residues. The CDR3 sequence is CASSSSAGGTEAFF. CDR3 sequence (DNA): TGTGCCAGCAGTTCCTCGGCGGGGGGGACTGAAGCTTTCTTT.

This clone has a count of ten or more. The chain uses TRBV6-6 and TRBJ2-3; 8 nucleotides align to TRBD2. With 2 bases clipped from V and 6 bases from J, the junction kept 4 bases outside the gene matches. CDR1 is MNHNY and CDR2 is SVGAGI in the germline V gene (reference sequence). The CDR3 has 14 residues. The CDR3 DNA follows: TGTGCCAGCAGTTACGCGGGAGGCCACGATACGCAGTATTTT. Protein: CASSYAGGHDTQYF.

This clone was seen repeatedly, ten times or more. The chain carries TRBV20-1 and TRBJ2-5; the D is unclear. This CDR3 contains 11 residues. CDR1 is DFQATT, CDR2 SNEGSKA, per germline (reference sequence). Trimming removed 8 bases from V and 5 bases from J, with 12 bases in between. In DNA, the CDR3 is TGCAGTATATCCGAACGGGAGACCCAGTACTTC. Translated: CSISERETQYF.

This clone was picked up many times. The chain recombines TRBV6-1 with TRBJ1-1; weak D call: TRBD1 (5 bases). Germline CDR1 reads MNHNS; CDR2 reads SASEGT. This CDR3 spans 13 amino acids. The germline V and J ends were trimmed by 6 bases and 2 bases, with 10 bases remaining between them. The DNA of the CDR3 is TGTGCCAGCAGGTGGGGCGGAAACACTGAAGCTTTCTTT. Encoded protein: CASRWGGNTEAFF.

This clone has only a few counts. The chain couples TRBV6-2 or TRBV6-3 to TRBJ2-2, with D maybe TRBD1 (6 bases). Trimming shortened V by 0 bases and J by 6 bases, and 11 bases separated the two germline ends. Germline V lookup: CDR1 MNHEY, CDR2 SVGEGT. CDR3 length: 15 residues. CDR3 sequence: CASSYSTGVAGELFF. CDR3 in DNA: TGTGCCAGCAGTTACTCGACAGGTGTTGCCGGGGAGCTGTTTTTT.

Ten or more counts support this clone. The V and J genes are TRBV30 and TRBJ1-5; perhaps TRBD1 as D (6 bases). V was clipped by 0 bases and J by 0 bases, with 12 bases between them. Germline V lookup: CDR1 GTSNPN, CDR2 SVGIG (reference sequence). This CDR3 region has 16 residues. The CDR3 nucleotides are TGTGCCTGGAGTGTACCCGAACAGGGTAGCAATCAGCCCCAGCATTTT. Translated: CAWSVPEQGSNQPQHF. The full variable domain, rest sourced from reference TRBV30 and TRBJ1-5, is SQTIHQWPATLVQPVGSPLSLECTVEGTSNPNLYWYRQAAGRGLQLLFYSVGIGQISSEVPQNLSASRPQDRQFILSSKKLLLSDSGFYLCAWSVPEQGSNQPQHFGDGTRLSIL.

This clone showed up many times. The V call is TRBV13, the J call TRBJ1-6; no clear D gene. V lost 3 bases and J 5 bases, leaving 11 bases between the germline ends. This CDR3 has 15 amino acids. Germline lookup yields CDR1 PRHDT and CDR2 FYEKMQ (reference sequence). Here the CDR3 reads CASSFRRGDNSPLHF. CDR3 nucleotide sequence: TGTGCCAGCAGCTTCCGGAGAGGCGATAATTCACCCCTCCACTTT.

In its sample, this clone was seen many times. This rearrangement joins TRBV5-5 to TRBJ2-7; D unclear. In germline, CDR1 is SGHKS, CDR2 YYEKEE (reference sequence). The germline V and J ends were trimmed by 0 bases and 4 bases, with 11 bases remaining between them. This CDR3 has 14 amino acids. This CDR3 reads CASSLGTDLYEQYF. The CDR3 region has the DNA TGTGCCAGCAGCTTGGGGACGGACCTATACGAGCAGTACTTC.

The rearrangement uses TRBV11-2 and TRBJ2-1, with 7 bases lining up with TRBD2. The CDR3 is 15 residues long. The V segment lost 3 bases and the J segment 4 bases; nucleotides outside the gene matches: 6. The V gene's germline CDR1 is SGHAT and CDR2 FQNNGV. As DNA, the CDR3 is TGTGCCAGCAGCTTGGGCGGGAGTGGTTACAATGAGCAGTTCTTC. Translating gives CASSLGGSGYNEQFF.

Ten or more counts support this clone. J is TRBJ2-7 and V is TRBV2, with TRBD2 matching over 7 bases. The germline CDR1 and CDR2 sequences are SNHLY and FYNNEI. With 4 bases clipped from V and 2 bases from J, the junction kept 5 bases outside the gene matches. The CDR3 has 14 residues. The CDR3 DNA follows: TGTGCCAGCAGTGTGCTAGCGGAAACCTACGAGCAGTACTTC. Amino acids: CASSVLAETYEQYF.